The clone carrying this T cell receptor (beta chain) was seen ten or more times. This CDR3 has 13 amino acids. The ends were cut back, 2 bases at V and 3 bases at J, with 7 bases in the middle. Germline CDR1 reads MDHEN; CDR2 reads SYDVKM. TCRdb re-analyzed the PCR reads through MiXCR. The table has around 30,000 clones, about 18% seen once; the top ten hold about 5%. The sample is drawn from a study of metastatic and nonmetastatic thyroid tumors. Every patient was untreated before thyroid surgery. Material: blood. The genes are TRBV28 and TRBJ1-2; perhaps TRBD1 as D (5 bases). This clonotype was obtained from a female donor with papillary thyroid cancer or a benign thyroid nodule (not recorded which). Some clones in this sample may be carry-over from other donors' samples. This chain's CDR3 is CASSLGTDYGYTF. CDR3 in DNA: TGTGCCAGCAGTTTAGGGACGGACTATGGCTACACCTTC.